The rows below give T cell receptor beta chains drawn from one sample of a study of CD8 T cells in ankylosing spondylitis. Using its own MiXCR run on the 5' RACE reads, TCRdb lists one record per CDR3 protein. The table records hundreds of thousands of distinct CDR3 sequences, about 25% of them present only once. Sequencing was done on a sample of blood, either unsorted or a sorted T cell fraction (not recorded which). These receptors all come from a male donor with ankylosing spondylitis. Both conserved end residues are part of each CDR3. The D gene is left open where the match is weak. The size entry is marked missing in some rows and otherwise reads once, few, many or a size class.

d_gene: .; j_gene: TRBJ2-1; abundance: .; v_gene: TRBV18; CDR3aa: CASSPPWGASSYNEQFF; CDR3nt: TGTGCCAGCTCACCACCGTGGGGGGCGAGCTCCTACAATGAGCAGTTCTTC
d_gene: .; j_gene: TRBJ1-1; abundance: .; v_gene: TRBV11-2; CDR3aa: CASSLGWGLNTEAFF; CDR3nt: TGTGCCAGCAGCTTAGGCTGGGGACTGAACACTGAAGCTTTCTTT
d_gene: .; j_gene: TRBJ2-3; abundance: .; v_gene: TRBV29-1; CDR3aa: CSVVRAETDTQYF; CDR3nt: TGCAGCGTTGTGCGGGCGGAGACAGATACGCAGTATTTT
d_gene: .; j_gene: TRBJ2-6; abundance: few; v_gene: TRBV5-1; CDR3aa: CASSLQVSGANVLTF; CDR3nt: TGCGCCAGCAGCTTACAGGTCTCTGGGGCCAACGTCCTGACTTTC
d_gene: .; j_gene: TRBJ2-4; abundance: few; v_gene: TRBV20-1; CDR3aa: CSARDGRAGNIQYF; CDR3nt: TGCAGTGCTAGAGATGGTAGGGCAGGGAACATTCAGTACTTC
d_gene: .; j_gene: TRBJ2-3; abundance: .; v_gene: TRBV5-1; CDR3aa: CASSLEGSGGDTQYF; CDR3nt: TGCGCCAGCAGCTTGGAGGGTAGCGGAGGGGATACGCAGTATTTT
d_gene: .; j_gene: TRBJ2-2; abundance: few; v_gene: TRBV10-3; CDR3aa: CAISEFSGELFF; CDR3nt: TGTGCCATCAGTGAGTTCTCCGGGGAGCTGTTTTTT
d_gene: TRBD2; j_gene: TRBJ2-3; abundance: .; v_gene: TRBV20-1; CDR3aa: CSARALAGVRTDTQYF; CDR3nt: TGCAGTGCTAGAGCGCTAGCGGGAGTTCGGACAGATACGCAGTATTTT
d_gene: .; j_gene: TRBJ1-3; abundance: few; v_gene: TRBV16; CDR3aa: CASSQSQASGNTIYF; CDR3nt: TGTGCCAGCAGCCAATCCCAAGCCTCTGGAAACACCATATATTTT
d_gene: .; j_gene: TRBJ1-2; abundance: few; v_gene: TRBV20-1; CDR3aa: CSARDRTNYGYTF; CDR3nt: TGCAGTGCTAGAGATAGGACTAACTATGGCTACACCTTC
d_gene: .; j_gene: TRBJ1-3; abundance: .; v_gene: TRBV20-1; CDR3aa: CSAREGAEGNTIYF; CDR3nt: TGCAGTGCTAGAGAAGGGGCGGAGGGCAACACCATATATTTT
d_gene: .; j_gene: TRBJ1-2; abundance: .; v_gene: TRBV30; CDR3aa: CAWSKGNYGYTF; CDR3nt: TGTGCCTGGAGTAAGGGGAACTATGGCTACACCTTC
d_gene: .; j_gene: TRBJ1-1; abundance: .; v_gene: TRBV12-3/TRBV12-4; CDR3aa: CASSLIPFTGMNTEAFF; CDR3nt: TGTGCCAGCAGTTTAATCCCCTTTACAGGCATGAACACTGAAGCTTTCTTT
d_gene: .; j_gene: TRBJ2-2; abundance: .; v_gene: TRBV2; CDR3aa: CASSFQGDTGELFF; CDR3nt: TGTGCCAGCAGTTTCCAGGGCGACACCGGGGAGCTGTTTTTT
d_gene: .; j_gene: TRBJ2-5; abundance: .; v_gene: TRBV7-2; CDR3aa: CASSLSRDQETQYF; CDR3nt: TGTGCCAGCAGCTTATCTCGGGACCAAGAGACCCAGTACTTC
d_gene: .; j_gene: TRBJ2-1; abundance: .; v_gene: TRBV24-1; CDR3aa: CATSETPRGPSYNEQFF; CDR3nt: TGTGCCACCAGTGAGACCCCCCGGGGGCCCTCCTACAATGAGCAGTTCTTC
d_gene: .; j_gene: TRBJ2-1; abundance: many; v_gene: TRBV6-1; CDR3aa: CASGWSSPKGNEQFF; CDR3nt: TGTGCCAGCGGGTGGAGTAGTCCAAAGGGTAATGAGCAGTTCTTC
d_gene: .; j_gene: TRBJ2-6; abundance: few; v_gene: TRBV7-2; CDR3aa: CASSGRTGSSGANVLTF; CDR3nt: TGTGCCAGCAGCGGGAGGACAGGATCGTCTGGGGCCAACGTCCTGACTTTC
d_gene: .; j_gene: TRBJ2-2; abundance: few; v_gene: TRBV5-1; CDR3aa: CASTPGVDTGELFF; CDR3nt: TGCGCCAGCACCCCGGGCGTGGACACCGGGGAGCTGTTTTTT
d_gene: .; j_gene: TRBJ2-1; abundance: few; v_gene: TRBV20-1; CDR3aa: CSAKLAGAREQFF; CDR3nt: TGCAGTGCCAAACTGGCGGGGGCGCGTGAGCAGTTCTTC
d_gene: .; j_gene: TRBJ2-2; abundance: .; v_gene: TRBV11-3; CDR3aa: CASSFVSTGELFF; CDR3nt: TGTGCCAGCAGCTTCGTCAGCACCGGGGAGCTGTTTTTT
d_gene: .; j_gene: TRBJ2-2; abundance: few; v_gene: TRBV9; CDR3aa: CASSVVIDTGELFF; CDR3nt: TGTGCCAGCAGCGTAGTAATCGACACCGGGGAGCTGTTTTTT
d_gene: .; j_gene: TRBJ1-6; abundance: many; v_gene: TRBV7-2; CDR3aa: CASSFADSVNSPLHF; CDR3nt: TGTGCCAGCAGCTTCGCGGACAGCGTCAATTCACCCCTCCACTTT
d_gene: .; j_gene: TRBJ2-6; abundance: .; v_gene: TRBV27; CDR3aa: CASARGFAGANVLTF; CDR3nt: TGTGCCAGCGCCCGAGGGTTTGCTGGGGCCAACGTCCTGACTTTC
d_gene: TRBD1; j_gene: TRBJ1-4; abundance: .; v_gene: TRBV7-8; CDR3aa: CASSLGDRSGKLFF; CDR3nt: TGTGCCAGCAGCTTAGGGGACAGGTCGGGAAAACTGTTTTTT
d_gene: .; j_gene: TRBJ2-1; abundance: few; v_gene: TRBV24-1; CDR3aa: CATGQWDEQFF; CDR3nt: TGTGCCACCGGGCAGTGGGATGAGCAGTTCTTC
d_gene: .; j_gene: TRBJ1-5; abundance: .; v_gene: TRBV4-2; CDR3aa: CASSQVQQGEQPQHF; CDR3nt: TGTGCCAGCAGCCAAGTTCAACAGGGCGAGCAGCCCCAGCATTTT
d_gene: TRBD1; j_gene: TRBJ2-1; abundance: .; v_gene: TRBV6-5; CDR3aa: CASSYLPPGAGQGYNEQFF; CDR3nt: TGTGCCAGCAGTTACCTTCCCCCCGGCGCGGGACAGGGGTACAATGAGCAGTTCTTC
d_gene: .; j_gene: TRBJ1-2; abundance: .; v_gene: TRBV5-1; CDR3aa: CASSTDRGLNYGYTF; CDR3nt: TGCGCCAGCAGCACGGACCGGGGCTTGAACTATGGCTACACCTTC
d_gene: .; j_gene: TRBJ2-1; abundance: few; v_gene: TRBV12-3/TRBV12-4; CDR3aa: CASSLSSALGNEQFF; CDR3nt: TGTGCCAGCAGTCTCTCTAGCGCCCTTGGGAATGAGCAGTTCTTC
d_gene: TRBD2; j_gene: TRBJ2-2; abundance: few; v_gene: TRBV5-6; CDR3aa: CASSFIAGGPTGELFF; CDR3nt: TGTGCCAGCAGCTTTATAGCGGGAGGACCGACCGGGGAGCTGTTTTTT
d_gene: TRBD2; j_gene: TRBJ2-3; abundance: .; v_gene: TRBV6-1; CDR3aa: CASSPPRASGKDTQYF; CDR3nt: TGTGCCAGCAGTCCACCCCGGGCTAGCGGGAAGGATACGCAGTATTTT
d_gene: TRBD1; j_gene: TRBJ1-2; abundance: .; v_gene: TRBV7-2; CDR3aa: CASSSTPGQGDYGYTF; CDR3nt: TGTGCCAGCAGCTCAACGCCGGGACAGGGCGACTATGGCTACACCTTC